This T cell receptor (beta chain) was obtained from a study of patients and donors after allogeneic stem cell transplantation. Per germline, CDR1 LNHNV and CDR2 YYDKDF (reference sequence). Trimming shortened V by 4 bases and J by 3 bases, and 12 bases separated the two germline ends. The CDR3 contains 15 residues. From the RT-PCR reads, TCRdb called clonotypes with MiXCR, one entry per CDR3 protein. This sample carries approximately 150,000 distinct CDR3 sequences, 30% to 45% of them seen once, and the ten largest clones take around 50%. The gene calls are TRBV15 and TRBJ1-4, with D tentatively TRBD1 (5 bases). The specimen sequenced was blood, either unsorted or a sorted T cell fraction (not recorded which). This TCR came from a human donor who was either an allogeneic HSCT recipient or a stem cell or donor lymphocyte infusion donor (not recorded which). It is not recorded whose cells these are; they may come from a transplant donor. CDR3 bases: TGTGCCACCAGCAAACTACGGGGGGCTAATGAAAAACTGTTTTTT. Translated: CATSKLRGANEKLFF.